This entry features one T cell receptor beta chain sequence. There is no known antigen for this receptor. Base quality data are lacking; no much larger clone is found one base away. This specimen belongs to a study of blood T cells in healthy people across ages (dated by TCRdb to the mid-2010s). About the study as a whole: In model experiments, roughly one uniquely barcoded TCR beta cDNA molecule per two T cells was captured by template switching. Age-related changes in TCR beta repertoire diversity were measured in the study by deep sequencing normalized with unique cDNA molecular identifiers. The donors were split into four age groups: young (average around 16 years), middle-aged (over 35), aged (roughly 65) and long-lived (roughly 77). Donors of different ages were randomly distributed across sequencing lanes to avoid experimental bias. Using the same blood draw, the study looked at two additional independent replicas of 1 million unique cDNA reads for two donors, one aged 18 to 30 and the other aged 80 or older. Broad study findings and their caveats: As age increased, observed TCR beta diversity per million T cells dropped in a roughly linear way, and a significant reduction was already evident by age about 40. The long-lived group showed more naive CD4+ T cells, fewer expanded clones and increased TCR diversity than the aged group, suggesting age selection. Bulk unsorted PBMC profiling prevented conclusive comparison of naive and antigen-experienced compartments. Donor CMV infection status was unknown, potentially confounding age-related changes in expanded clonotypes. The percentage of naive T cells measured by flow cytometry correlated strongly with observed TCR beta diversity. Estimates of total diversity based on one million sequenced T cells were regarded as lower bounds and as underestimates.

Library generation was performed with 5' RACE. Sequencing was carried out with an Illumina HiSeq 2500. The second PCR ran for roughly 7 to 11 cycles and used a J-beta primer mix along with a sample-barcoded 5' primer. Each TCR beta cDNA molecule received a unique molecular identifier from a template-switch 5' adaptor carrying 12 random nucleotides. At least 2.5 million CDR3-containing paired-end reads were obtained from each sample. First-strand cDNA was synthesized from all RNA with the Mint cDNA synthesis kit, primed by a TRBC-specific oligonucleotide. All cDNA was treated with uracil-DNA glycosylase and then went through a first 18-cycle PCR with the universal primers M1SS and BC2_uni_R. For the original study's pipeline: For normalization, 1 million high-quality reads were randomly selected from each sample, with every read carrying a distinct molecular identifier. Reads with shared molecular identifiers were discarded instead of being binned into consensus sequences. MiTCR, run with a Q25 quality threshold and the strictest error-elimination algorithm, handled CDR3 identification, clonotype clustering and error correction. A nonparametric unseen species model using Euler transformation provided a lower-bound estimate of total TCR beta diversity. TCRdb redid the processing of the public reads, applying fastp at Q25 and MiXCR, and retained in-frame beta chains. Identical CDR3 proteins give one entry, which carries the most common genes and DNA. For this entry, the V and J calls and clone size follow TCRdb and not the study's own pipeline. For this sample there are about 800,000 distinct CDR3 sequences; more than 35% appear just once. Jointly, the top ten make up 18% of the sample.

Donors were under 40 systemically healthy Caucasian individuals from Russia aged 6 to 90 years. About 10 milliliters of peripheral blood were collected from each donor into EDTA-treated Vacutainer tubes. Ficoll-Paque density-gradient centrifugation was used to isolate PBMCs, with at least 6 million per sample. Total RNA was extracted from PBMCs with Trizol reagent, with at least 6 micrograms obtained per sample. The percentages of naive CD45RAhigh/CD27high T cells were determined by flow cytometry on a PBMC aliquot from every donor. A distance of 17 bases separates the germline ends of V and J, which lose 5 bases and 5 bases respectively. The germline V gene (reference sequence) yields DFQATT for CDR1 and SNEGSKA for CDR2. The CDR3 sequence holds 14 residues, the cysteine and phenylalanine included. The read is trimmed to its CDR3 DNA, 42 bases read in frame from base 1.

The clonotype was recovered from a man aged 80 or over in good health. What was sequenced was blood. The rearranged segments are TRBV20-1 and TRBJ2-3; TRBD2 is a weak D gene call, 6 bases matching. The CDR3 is CSAWDSREVDTQYF. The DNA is TGCAGTGCTTGGGACTCCCGTGAGGTAGATACGCAGTATTTT.